These 32 T cell receptor beta chains originate from one sample sequenced in a study of OX40 agonist ivuxolimab in advanced cancers. The protocol was immunoSEQ multiplex PCR, while the TCRdb copy is restricted to in-frame clones and leaves out a portion. Found here are approximately 71,000 clones, around 94% of them singletons; the top ten hold about 15%. The sequences come from CD4+ or CD8+ T cells sorted from blood, collected in a trial of the OX40 agonist ivuxolimab. The receptors stem from an adult with an advanced solid tumor such as melanoma, head and neck, liver or kidney cancer.

CDR3 sequence: CASQPRPTTYEQYF. The CDR3, as DNA: TGTGCCAGCCAGCCGAGACCCACCACCTACGAGCAGTACTTC. V usage is TRBV28 and J usage is TRBJ2-7; D gene unclear. The length of the CDR3 is 14 residues. Per germline, CDR1 MDHEN and CDR2 SYDVKM. The V and J ends lost 8 bases and 2 bases respectively, with 16 bases between them.

The V and J genes are TRBV4-1 and TRBJ2-5, with D perhaps TRBD2 (5 bases). The end of the DNA is better explained by TRBJ2-7, so the J call may be wrong. The length of the CDR3 is 15 residues. Germline values: CDR1 MGHRA, CDR2 YSYEKL. The CDR3 coding sequence is TGCGCCAGCAGCCAAGATACGAGGGAGCCCTACGAGCAGTACTTC. It translates to CASSQDTREPYEQYF.

The genes are TRBV5-6 and TRBJ1-1, with 8 positions matching TRBD1. Per germline, CDR1 SGHDT and CDR2 YYEEEE. CDR3 length: 16 amino acids. The junction had 9 bases not matched to a gene; V was cut back by 4 bases and J by 1 base. The CDR3 region is CASSPGTGGTNTEAFF. The CDR3 DNA follows: TGTGCCAGCAGCCCGGGAACAGGGGGGACGAACACTGAAGCTTTCTTT.

This chain joins TRBV4-3 and TRBJ1-1; no clear D gene. Trimming left V 0 bases short and J 3 bases short, with 14 bases between. CDR3 length equals 16 residues. CDR1 is LGHNA and CDR2 is YSLEER in the germline V gene. The CDR3 nucleotides read TGCGCCAGCAGCCAAGACTCGGGGTTTTGGGACACTGAAGCTTTCTTT. It translates to CASSQDSGFWDTEAFF.

The chain uses TRBV6-5 and TRBJ1-2; D perhaps matches TRBD1 (5 bases). The CDR3 has 14 amino acids. V shed 11 bases and J shed 3 bases, with 19 bases lying between them. Germline CDR1 reads MNHEY; CDR2 reads SVGAGI. Here the CDR3 DNA reads TGTGCCTCTCTTCGGGGGATTGGAGACTATGGCTACACCTTC. This gives the protein CASLRGIGDYGYTF.

The CDR3 reads CASSPGLEKLFF. In nucleotides, the CDR3 is TGTGCCAGCAGCCCGGGGTTGGAAAAACTGTTTTTT. This sequence joins TRBV6-5 and TRBJ1-4, with D hard to call. This CDR3 has 12 amino acids. The ends were cut back, 6 bases at V and 8 bases at J, with 10 bases in the middle. The germline gives CDR1 MNHEY, CDR2 SVGAGI.

The chain joins TRBV2 to TRBJ1-1; a possible D gene is TRBD1 (6 bases). The CDR3 runs to 12 residues. Trimming took off 9 bases at V and 4 bases at J, with 12 bases between the two ends. CDR1 is SNHLY, CDR2 FYNNEI, per germline. CDR3 in DNA: TGTGCCAGGAAACAGGGTTCCACTGAAGCTTTCTTT. As protein: CARKQGSTEAFF.

This sequence joins TRBV5-1 and TRBJ2-7; D gene ambiguous. This CDR3 spans 13 amino acids. Deletions cut 6 bases from V and 4 bases from J, with 14 bases between. Germline-derived CDR1 and CDR2 are SGHRS and YFSETQ. This CDR3 is CASTLASSYEQYF. CDR3 coding DNA: TGCGCCAGCACTCTCGCGAGCAGTTACGAGCAGTACTTC.

This clone was counted a few times. This chain connects TRBV27 to TRBJ1-5, with 12 bases fitting TRBD1. The CDR3 extends over 15 amino acids. V was pared by 3 bases and J by 4 bases, with 1 base of the junction left unmatched. Per germline, CDR1 MNHEY and CDR2 SMNVEV (reference sequence). CDR3 in amino acids: CASSLGQGANQPQHF. CDR3 coding DNA: TGTGCCAGCAGTTTGGGACAGGGGGCGAATCAGCCCCAGCATTTT.

V and J are TRBV7-9 and TRBJ2-1; 8 bases agree with TRBD2. V shed 5 bases, J shed 7 bases, and the junction held 10 bases outside the gene matches. CDR1 and CDR2 (germline): SEHNR, FQNEAQ (reference sequence). The length of the CDR3 is 15 residues. The CDR3 sequence: CASSPRGSGVNEQFF. In DNA form, the CDR3 reads TGTGCCAGCAGCCCCCGCGGTAGCGGGGTAAATGAGCAGTTCTTC.

This chain links TRBV28 with TRBJ2-5; TRBD2 agrees at 10 bases. CDR3 length: 16 amino acids. Losses at the gene ends were 5 bases for V and 4 bases for J; bases not matched to a gene: 10. CDR1 is MDHEN and CDR2 is SYDVKM in the germline V gene. CDR3 residues: CASSPEREGPRETQYF. CDR3 in DNA: TGTGCCAGCAGTCCAGAGCGGGAGGGCCCTCGAGAGACCCAGTACTTC.

The chain has TRBV4-3 and TRBJ2-5; 9 nucleotides align to TRBD2. V lost 0 bases and J lost 1; bases outside the gene matches: 6. There are 17 residues in the CDR3. Germline CDR1 and CDR2: LGHNA and YSLEER. CDR3 DNA sequence: TGCGCCAGCAGCCAAGATCGGCGGGGGGGCCTCCAAGAGACCCAGTACTTC. Translating it yields CASSQDRRGGLQETQYF.

The chain couples TRBV27 to TRBJ2-7; no reliable D call. Germline CDR1 MNHEY, CDR2 SMNVEV (reference sequence). CDR3 length: 13 residues. V was shortened by 8 bases and J by 0 bases, with 11 bases between the two germline ends. CDR3 region: CASSAGFSYEQYF. In nucleotides, the CDR3 is TGTGCCAGCTCGGCAGGATTCTCCTACGAGCAGTACTTC.

The rearrangement links TRBV19 to TRBJ1-2; no definite D call. Trimming shortened V by 1 base and J by 4 bases, and 22 bases separated the two germline ends. The CDR3 sequence is 18 residues long. Per germline, CDR1 LNHDA and CDR2 SQIVND (reference sequence). CDR3 sequence: CASSIVDLEGSPSYGYTF. CDR3 nucleotides: TGTGCCAGTAGTATAGTTGATCTGGAGGGCTCCCCTTCCTATGGCTACACCTTC.

The chain employs TRBV11-2 and TRBJ2-7; TRBD1 might be the D (5 bases). Trimming cost V 5 bases and J 4 bases, with 15 bases left between them. CDR1 is SGHAT and CDR2 is FQNNGV in the germline V gene. This CDR3 has 14 residues. The DNA for the CDR3 is TGTGCCAGCAGCCCGTGGGGCCTGCCGTACGAGCAGTACTTC. This codes for CASSPWGLPYEQYF.

J is TRBJ1-2 and V is TRBV7-9, with D maybe TRBD1 (5 bases). With 5 bases removed from V and 3 bases from J, the gap between germline ends came to 10 bases. Germline CDR1 is SEHNR and CDR2 is FQNEAQ (reference sequence). The length of the CDR3 is 13 residues. In DNA form, the CDR3 reads TGTGCCAGCAGCGGGGGGGTCCACTATGGCTACACCTTC. Its protein is CASSGGVHYGYTF.

This rearrangement joins TRBV28 to TRBJ2-2; weak D call: TRBD2 (5 bases). There are 15 residues in the CDR3. Germline V gives CDR1 MDHEN, CDR2 SYDVKM. Trimming cost V 1 base and J 6 bases, with 12 bases left between them. Written as DNA, the CDR3 is TGTGCCAGCAGTTTATTACCCCTAGCTGCCGGGGAGCTGTTTTTT. This sequence encodes CASSLLPLAAGELFF. The full variable domain, rest sourced from reference TRBV28 and TRBJ2-2, is DVKVTQSSRYLVKRTGEKVFLECVQDMDHENMFWYRQDPGLGLRLIYFSYDVKMKEKGDIPEGYSVSREKKERFSLILESASTNQTSMYLCASSLLPLAAGELFFGEGSRLTVL.

This chain connects TRBV6-5 to TRBJ1-1, with D possibly matching TRBD1 (5 bases). Germline values: CDR1 MNHEY, CDR2 SVGAGI. This CDR3 spans 15 amino acids. V was cut by 3 bases and J by 3 bases, with 14 bases left in between. In DNA form, the CDR3 reads TGTGCCAGCAGTTATTCCAGGGAGAGTTACACTGAAGCTTTCTTT. This sequence encodes CASSYSRESYTEAFF.

The gene calls are TRBV9 and TRBJ1-1; D call uncertain. Trimming left V 0 bases short and J 2 bases short, with 11 bases between. The germline gives CDR1 SGDLS, CDR2 YYNGEE. The CDR3 is 15 residues long. CDR3 protein: CASSVVGVENTEAFF. CDR3 nucleotide sequence: TGTGCCAGCAGCGTAGTTGGGGTCGAAAACACTGAAGCTTTCTTT.

This chain links TRBV28 with TRBJ1-1; no reliable D call. The length of the CDR3 is 11 residues. Germline loops: CDR1 MDHEN, CDR2 SYDVKM. Trimming took off 10 bases at V and 2 bases at J, with 8 bases between the two ends. Here the CDR3 DNA reads TGTGCCACCTCCTTAAACACTGAAGCTTTCTTT. Residues: CATSLNTEAFF.

This chain connects TRBV28 to TRBJ2-7; possibly TRBD1 for D (7 bases). Germline-derived CDR1 and CDR2 are MDHEN and SYDVKM. The V gene lost 5 bases and the J gene lost 6 bases, with 17 bases spanning the gap. This CDR3 contains 14 residues. The CDR3 region is CASSTRDRMGEQYF. The CDR3 DNA sequence: TGTGCCAGCAGTACGCGGGACAGAATGGGCGAGCAGTACTTC.

The chain is built from TRBV4-3 and TRBJ1-4; no reliable D call. There are 18 residues in the CDR3. V was clipped by 0 bases and J by 3 bases, with 17 bases between them. Per germline, CDR1 LGHNA and CDR2 YSLEER. CDR3 sequence (DNA): TGCGCCAGCAGCCAAGATAGAACAGTCACCTCCTCTAATGAAAAACTGTTTTTT. Translating it yields CASSQDRTVTSSNEKLFF.

The chain carries TRBV27 and TRBJ2-1, with 8 bases that match TRBD2. J lost 10 bases, V lost 5 bases, and 4 bases had no gene match. This CDR3 has 12 residues. In germline, CDR1 is MNHEY, CDR2 SMNVEV (reference sequence). The DNA of the CDR3 is TGTGCCAGCAGTACTAGCGGCAGAGAGCAGTTCTTC. Translated, it gives CASSTSGREQFF.

This clone was picked up one time. This chain joins TRBV19 and TRBJ1-5, with D perhaps TRBD1 (5 bases). The CDR3 has 15 amino acids. The germline V gene has CDR1 LNHDA and CDR2 SQIVND (reference sequence). Trimming took 3 bases from V and 2 from J, leaving 11 bases between them. CDR3 sequence: CASSIGGGGNQPQHF. The DNA for the CDR3 is TGTGCCAGTAGTATTGGGGGAGGGGGCAATCAGCCCCAGCATTTT.

In this sample, this clone turned up once. The J gene is TRBJ2-7, the V gene TRBV6-5; D gene uncertain. Trimming removed 6 bases from V and 5 bases from J, with 11 bases in between. The germline gives CDR1 MNHEY, CDR2 SVGAGI. The CDR3 runs 12 residues. The CDR3: CASSQSSDEQYF. The CDR3 nucleotides are TGTGCCAGCAGCCAAAGTTCCGACGAGCAGTACTTC.

The chain combines TRBV7-6 with TRBJ1-1; D is unresolved. Germline V gene lookup returns CDR1 SGHVS and CDR2 FNYEAQ. The CDR3 is 14 amino acids. The V end lost 1 base, the J end lost 1 base, and 7 bases lay between the germline ends. The CDR3 reads CASSLDTTNTEAFF. Written as DNA, the CDR3 is TGTGCCAGCAGCTTAGACACAACGAACACTGAAGCTTTCTTT.

The chain couples TRBV4-3 to TRBJ2-1; no firm D call. The CDR3 sequence is 13 residues long. Per germline, CDR1 LGHNA and CDR2 YSLEER. Trimming stripped 3 bases from V and 0 bases from J, with 3 bases between. The CDR3: CASSHSSYNEQFF. DNA of the CDR3: TGCGCCAGCAGCCACAGCTCCTACAATGAGCAGTTCTTC.

The chain links TRBV25-1 to TRBJ2-1; tentative D call: TRBD1 (6 bases). CDR3 length: 13 residues. Germline V gives CDR1 MGHDK, CDR2 SYGVNS. V lost 7 bases and J 6 bases, leaving 13 bases between the germline ends. This CDR3 reads CASTPLGGNEQFF. In DNA, the CDR3 is TGTGCCAGCACCCCCCTAGGGGGCAATGAGCAGTTCTTC. Full variable domain (rest looked up from reference TRBV25-1 and TRBJ2-1): EADIYQTPRYLVIGTGKKITLECSQTMGHDKMYWYQQDPGMELHLIHYSYGVNSTEKGDLSSESTVSRIRTEHFPLTLESARPSHTSQYLCASTPLGGNEQFFGPGTRLTVL.

The chain combines TRBV21-1 with TRBJ1-1; TRBD1, the D gene given by the table, was not confirmed from the DNA. TRBV21-1 is assigned pseudogene status. The CDR3 is made up of 18 amino acids. The CDR3 region is CASSILRGRRLSNTEAFF. The CDR3 DNA sequence: TGTGCCAGCAGCATTCTCAGGGGGCGCAGGCTTTCCAACACTGAAGCTTTCTTT.

The chain carries TRBV5-1 and TRBJ2-1; D might be TRBD1 (6 bases). Germline CDR1 reads SGHRS; CDR2 reads YFSETQ. The CDR3 spans 15 residues. The V and J ends lost 0 bases and 0 bases respectively, with 7 bases between them. The CDR3 is CASSLGGGSYNEQFF. The CDR3 region has the DNA TGCGCCAGCAGCTTGGGAGGGGGCTCCTACAATGAGCAGTTCTTC.

The V call is TRBV5-8, the J call TRBJ2-1; the D is unclear. The germline V gene has CDR1 SGHTS and CDR2 YDEGEE. CDR3 length equals 12 residues. Trimming took 0 bases from V and 8 from J, leaving 6 bases between them. The CDR3 nucleotides read TGTGCCAGCAGCTTGGGGTCTCATGAGCAGTTCTTC. Its protein is CASSLGSHEQFF.

The rearrangement links TRBV4-1 to TRBJ2-7, with no clear D. The ends were cut back, 1 base at V and 0 bases at J, with 10 bases in the middle. The CDR3 covers 15 residues. CDR1 is MGHRA and CDR2 is YSYEKL in the germline V gene. Here the CDR3 reads CASSQGGSVSYEQYF. The CDR3, as DNA: TGCGCCAGCAGCCAAGGCGGCTCAGTCTCCTACGAGCAGTACTTC.